One sample yielded the 2 T cell receptor beta chains listed below, sequenced in a study of control samples from healthy donors and cancer patients. TCRdb's copy holds only in-frame clones and misses some; the assay was immunoSEQ multiplex PCR. The data show more than 100,000 clones, around 93% seen once. The material sequenced was blood. The receptor source for this set is a man younger than 30 in good health.

The rearrangement links TRBV15 to TRBJ2-7; D gene unclear. Germline loops: CDR1 LNHNV, CDR2 YYDKDF (reference sequence). The CDR3 consists of 15 residues. Trimming removed 0 bases at V and 1 base at J, with 10 bases between. As DNA, the CDR3 is TGTGCCACCAGCAGAGAGGCAGTTGCTTCCTACGAGCAGTACTTC. Its protein is CATSREAVASYEQYF. The variable domain in full, with the rest retrieved from reference TRBV15 and TRBJ2-7, is DAMVIQNPRYQVTQFGKPVTLSCSQTLNHNVMYWYQQKSSQAPKLLFHYYDKDFNNEADTPDNFQSRRPNTSFCFLDIRSPGLGDTAMYLCATSREAVASYEQYFGPGTRLTVT.

This chain uses TRBV7-3 with TRBJ2-2; no reliable D call. From germline, CDR1 is SGHTA and CDR2 FQGTGA. The ends were cut back, 1 base at V and 6 bases at J, with 9 bases in the middle. This CDR3 contains 14 residues. The CDR3 loop is CASSLNGWAGELFF. The CDR3 nucleotides are TGTGCCAGCAGCTTAAACGGTTGGGCCGGGGAGCTGTTTTTT.